The 2 T cell receptor beta chains listed next were all sequenced from one sample in a study of vaccination and CD4 T cells after COVID-19. The treatment: approximately 11-day PBMC culture with coronavirus spike peptide pools or control peptides (ViraFEST assay). Before the COVID-19 pandemic (2011-2018), CD4+ T cells were obtained from the unexposed donor. Cultured CD4+ T cell DNA underwent sequencing with the Oncomine TCR Beta short-read assay. Cultured CD4+ T cells were the source of extracted genomic DNA. TCRdb re-derived calls from the PCR reads in MiXCR, one entry per CDR3 protein. The sample consists of thousands of distinct CDR3 sequences, about 28% of them appearing once. Their target antigens are unknown. Sequenced sample: CD4+ T cells from blood, cultured in vitro. The receptor source for this set is a human donor in good health.

The chain links TRBV27 to TRBJ1-2; D is ambiguous. The CDR3 runs to 13 residues. Germline loops: CDR1 MNHEY, CDR2 SMNVEV (reference sequence). Trimming removed 2 bases from V and 3 bases from J, with 7 bases in between. As DNA, the CDR3 is TGTGCCAGCAGTTTAACACGGGACTATGGCTACACCTTC. Amino acid sequence: CASSLTRDYGYTF.

This chain links TRBV28 with TRBJ2-5; 7 bases are shared with TRBD1. There are 14 residues in the CDR3. Losses at the gene ends were 9 bases for V and 1 base for J; bases not matched to a gene: 8. Germline-derived CDR1 and CDR2 are MDHEN and SYDVKM. CDR3 sequence: CASVGQPSQETQYF. The DNA for the CDR3 is TGTGCCAGTGTGGGACAGCCGTCCCAAGAGACCCAGTACTTC.